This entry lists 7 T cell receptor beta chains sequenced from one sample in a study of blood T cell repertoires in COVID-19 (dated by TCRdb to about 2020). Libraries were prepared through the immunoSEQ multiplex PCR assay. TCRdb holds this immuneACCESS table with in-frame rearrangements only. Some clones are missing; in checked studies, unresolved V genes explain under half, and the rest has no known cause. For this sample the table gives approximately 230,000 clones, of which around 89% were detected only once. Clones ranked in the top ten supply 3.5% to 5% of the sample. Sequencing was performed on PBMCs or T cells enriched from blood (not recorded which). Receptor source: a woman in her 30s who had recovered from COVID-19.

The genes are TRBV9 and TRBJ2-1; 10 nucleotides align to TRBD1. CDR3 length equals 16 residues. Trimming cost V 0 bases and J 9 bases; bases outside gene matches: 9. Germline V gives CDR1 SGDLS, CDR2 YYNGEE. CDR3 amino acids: CASSVGTGGLVGEQFF. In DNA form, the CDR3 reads TGTGCCAGCAGCGTAGGGACAGGGGGGTTGGTCGGTGAGCAGTTCTTC.

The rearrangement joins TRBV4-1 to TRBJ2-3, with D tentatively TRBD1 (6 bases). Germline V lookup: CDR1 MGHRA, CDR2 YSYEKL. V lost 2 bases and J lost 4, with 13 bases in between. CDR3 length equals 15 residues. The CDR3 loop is CASSQPDRFPDTQYF. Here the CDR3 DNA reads TGCGCCAGCAGCCAACCCGACAGGTTTCCAGATACGCAGTATTTT.

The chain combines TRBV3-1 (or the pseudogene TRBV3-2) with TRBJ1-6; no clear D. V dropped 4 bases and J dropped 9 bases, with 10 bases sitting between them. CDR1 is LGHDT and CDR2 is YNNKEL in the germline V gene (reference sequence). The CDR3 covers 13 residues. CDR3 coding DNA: TGTGCCAGCAGCCGCGTCACGTCTTCACCCCTCCACTTT. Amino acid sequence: CASSRVTSSPLHF.

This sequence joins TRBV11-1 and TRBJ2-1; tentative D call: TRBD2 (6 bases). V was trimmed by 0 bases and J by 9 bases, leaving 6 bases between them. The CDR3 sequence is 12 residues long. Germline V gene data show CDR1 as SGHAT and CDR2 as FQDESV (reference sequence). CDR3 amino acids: CASSLAGGEQFF. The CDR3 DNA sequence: TGTGCCAGCAGCTTAGCGGGAGGTGAGCAGTTCTTC.

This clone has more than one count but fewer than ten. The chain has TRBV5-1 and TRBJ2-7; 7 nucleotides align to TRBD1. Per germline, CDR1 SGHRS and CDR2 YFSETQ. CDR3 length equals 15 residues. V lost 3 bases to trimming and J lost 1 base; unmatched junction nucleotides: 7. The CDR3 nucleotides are TGCGCCAGCAGCTGGTCAGACAGGGAATCCTACGAGCAGTACTTC. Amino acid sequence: CASSWSDRESYEQYF.

This CDR3 is CASSPRVSEYTGELFF. The CDR3 nucleotides read TGTGCCAGCTCCCCCAGGGTTTCGGAGTATACCGGGGAGCTGTTTTTT. V is TRBV18 and J is TRBJ2-2; the D gene is possibly TRBD1 (5 bases). Germline V gene lookup returns CDR1 KGHSH and CDR2 LQKENI. The V end lost 6 bases, the J end lost 5 bases, and 19 bases lay between the germline ends. The CDR3 totals 16 residues.

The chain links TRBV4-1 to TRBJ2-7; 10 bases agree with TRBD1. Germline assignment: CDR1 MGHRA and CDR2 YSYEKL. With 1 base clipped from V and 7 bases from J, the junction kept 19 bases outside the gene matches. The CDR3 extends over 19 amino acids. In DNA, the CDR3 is TGCGCCAGCAGCCAAGTAATCTCGGACAGGGGGATACTCAACGGGGAGCAGTACTTC. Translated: CASSQVISDRGILNGEQYF.